The clone carrying this T cell receptor (beta chain) appeared a few times. The entry originates in a study of T cell repertoires in cytomegalovirus infection. The CDR3 covers 14 residues. V shed 3 bases and J shed 1 base, with 12 bases lying between them. The V gene's germline CDR1 is DFQATT and CDR2 SNEGSKA (reference sequence). TCRdb reprocessed the reads via MiXCR and lists one record per CDR3 protein. The table includes about 400,000 distinct CDR3 sequences, 18% detected once. This sequence was found in a human donor in good health (CMV status not recorded). Some clones in this sample may be carry-over from other donors' samples. Material: PBMCs. The rearrangement uses TRBV20-1 and TRBJ1-1, with D perhaps TRBD1 (6 bases). CDR3: CSARGRGRNTEAFF. Written as DNA, the CDR3 is TGCAGTGCTAGGGGTCGGGGGCGGAACACTGAAGCTTTCTTT.